Listed below are T cell receptor beta chains from one sample, sequenced in a study of T cell responses to AZD1222 COVID-19 vaccine. Profiling relied on immunoSEQ multiplex PCR, and the TCRdb table lists in-frame clones only, not all of them. The table records some 110,000 clones, around 92% of them present only once. Specimen: peripheral blood, collected on day 0 of AZD1222 vaccination. The receptors were gathered from an adult in good health. The CDR3 runs from the conserved cysteine through the conserved F or W. D genes are given only for firm matches. The size entry is marked missing in some rows and otherwise reads once, few, many or a size class.

>TRBJ1-1|TRBV18|-|-
CASSPQTLTGEAFF
TGTGCCAGCTCACCACAAACATTAACAGGGGAAGCTTTCTTT
>TRBJ1-1|TRBV7-3|-|-
CASSGGPNTEAFF
TGTGCCAGCTCTGGTGGGCCGAACACTGAAGCTTTCTTT
>TRBJ1-6|TRBV24-1|-|-
CATSVLGERGALHF
TGTGCCACCAGTGTCCTTGGCGAGAGAGGGGCCCTCCACTTT
>TRBJ1-1|TRBV19|TRBD1|-
CASKPSQGAFNTEAFF
TGTGCCAGTAAACCTAGCCAGGGGGCGTTTAACACTGAAGCTTTCTTT
>TRBJ2-4|TRBV6-2/TRBV6-3|-|-
CASCPIDGRNIQYF
TGTGCCAGCTGCCCCATCGATGGCCGGAACATTCAGTACTTC
>TRBJ2-3|TRBV19|-|-
CASRGVGDTQYF
TGTGCCAGTAGGGGAGTCGGTGATACGCAGTATTTT
>TRBJ2-1|TRBV10-1|TRBD1|-
CASSDPGQGLRNEQFF
TGCGCCAGCAGTGACCCGGGACAGGGTCTACGAAATGAGCAGTTCTTC
>TRBJ2-1|TRBV24-1|TRBD2|-
CATSDSGLAGVNKQFF
TGTGCCACCAGTGATTCGGGACTAGCGGGAGTTAATAAGCAGTTCTTC
>TRBJ2-5|TRBV12-3/TRBV12-4|-|once
CASSLVGLETQYF
TGTGCCAGCAGTTTAGTAGGGCTAGAGACCCAGTACTTC
>TRBJ2-7|TRBV27|-|-
CASSLHRASYEQYF
TGTGCCAGCAGTTTACACAGGGCATCCTACGAGCAGTACTTC
>TRBJ2-3|TRBV28|-|-
CASRGYLQGSTDTQYF
TGTGCCAGCAGAGGGTACCTACAGGGAAGCACAGATACGCAGTATTTT
>TRBJ1-2|TRBV20-1|-|-
CSAGGGYQATF
TGCAGTGCCGGCGGAGGATACCAAGCGACCTTC
>TRBJ2-3|TRBV2|TRBD2|-
CASRQREATDTQYF
TGTGCCAGCAGGCAGCGGGAGGCCACAGATACGCAGTATTTT
>TRBJ2-1|TRBV4-1|TRBD2|-
CASSPIERGSYNEQFF
TGCGCCAGCAGCCCGATTGAGCGGGGGTCCTACAATGAGCAGTTCTTC
>TRBJ2-3|TRBV7-2|TRBD1|-
CASSPDRGWDTQYF
TGTGCCAGCAGCCCGGACAGGGGTTGGGATACGCAGTATTTT
>TRBJ1-5|TRBV6-4|TRBD1|once
CASKGQGHKRGNQPQHF
TGTGCCAGCAAGGGACAGGGGCACAAAAGGGGCAATCAGCCCCAGCATTTT
>TRBJ1-1|TRBV7-9|-|once
CASSRLTGTEAFF
TGTGCCAGCAGCCGACTGACGGGCACTGAAGCTTTCTTT
>TRBJ1-6|TRBV5-4|-|-
CASSLQGNNSPLHF
TGTGCCAGCAGCTTGCAGGGGAATAATTCACCCCTCCACTTT
>TRBJ2-7|TRBV19|TRBD2|-
CASSMVSSGKYEQYF
TGTGCCAGTAGTATGGTGTCTAGCGGGAAATACGAGCAGTACTTC
>TRBJ1-3|TRBV7-8|-|-
CASSGAPGLTLGNTIYF
TGTGCCAGCAGCGGAGCGCCGGGACTGACCTTAGGAAACACCATATATTTT
>TRBJ1-2|TRBV5-4|-|-
CASSPNHQGSLYGYTF
TGTGCCAGCAGCCCCAACCACCAGGGGTCTCTCTATGGCTACACCTTC
>TRBJ1-2|TRBV6-2/TRBV6-3|TRBD1|-
CASSYSVTGGGYTF
TGTGCCAGCAGTTACTCGGTAACAGGGGGCGGCTACACCTTC
>TRBJ2-7|TRBV14|-|-
CASSQTPYEQYF
TGTGCCAGCAGCCAAACCCCCTACGAGCAGTACTTC
>TRBJ1-1|TRBV2|-|once
CASSEPDMNTEAFF
TGTGCCAGCAGTGAACCAGATATGAACACTGAAGCTTTCTTT
>TRBJ2-7|TRBV21-1|-|-
CASSKPPGQASEGSYEQYF
TGTGCCAGCAGCAAACCTCCGGGACAGGCTTCGGAAGGCTCCTACGAGCAGTACTTC
>TRBJ2-1|TRBV3-1/TRBV3-2|-|-
CASTPTAMSYNEQFF
TGTGCCAGCACCCCCACAGCCATGTCCTACAATGAGCAGTTCTTC